This is a list of T cell receptor beta chains from one sample in a study of technical replicates of blood from several donors. Data came from immunoSEQ multiplex PCR; TCRdb stores just in-frame clones and leaves some out. Of tens of thousands of clones in the sample, roughly 98% were seen once. The sequenced material came from T cells isolated from PBMCs. The receptors were sampled from a human donor in good health. CDR3s include the opening cysteine and the closing phenylalanine or tryptophan. The order of the fields is V gene, D gene, clone size, J gene, CDR3 DNA, CDR3 protein. The D gene is left open where the match is weak. Some rows mark clone size as missing; the rest say once, few, many or name a class of expanded clone.

v_gene: TRBV9
d_gene: .
abundance: .
j_gene: TRBJ1-6
CDR3nt: TGTGCCAGCAGCGTAGGGCGGGATTCACCCCTCCACTTT
CDR3aa: CASSVGRDSPLHF

v_gene: TRBV29-1
d_gene: TRBD1
abundance: .
j_gene: TRBJ2-2
CDR3nt: TGCAGCACGTCAGGGGGTCCCAACACCGGGGAGCTGTTTTTT
CDR3aa: CSTSGGPNTGELFF

v_gene: TRBV27
d_gene: .
abundance: .
j_gene: TRBJ2-1
CDR3nt: TGTGCCAGTAAGGAGGGCTCCTACAATGAGCAGTTCTTC
CDR3aa: CASKEGSYNEQFF

v_gene: TRBV9
d_gene: TRBD2
abundance: .
j_gene: TRBJ2-2
CDR3nt: TGTGCCAGCAGCGTCGGGCTAGCGGGAGCATGGACCGGGGAGCTGTTTTTT
CDR3aa: CASSVGLAGAWTGELFF

v_gene: TRBV28
d_gene: TRBD1
abundance: .
j_gene: TRBJ2-4
CDR3nt: TGTGCCAGCAGTTTCCCCTTGGGACAGGGCCTAATAAAAAACATTCAGTACTTC
CDR3aa: CASSFPLGQGLIKNIQYF

v_gene: TRBV13
d_gene: TRBD1
abundance: .
j_gene: TRBJ2-7
CDR3nt: TGTGCCAGCAGCTTAGGGGGACAGTTGAGCTCCTACGAGCAGTACTTC
CDR3aa: CASSLGGQLSSYEQYF

v_gene: TRBV10-3
d_gene: TRBD2
abundance: .
j_gene: TRBJ2-3
CDR3nt: TGTGCCATCAGATCCCCCGTCGGGGGGGCCGGTGTTGGGACTAGCGGAACCACAGATACGCAGTATTTT
CDR3aa: CAIRSPVGGAGVGTSGTTDTQYF

v_gene: TRBV2
d_gene: .
abundance: .
j_gene: TRBJ2-1
CDR3nt: TGTGCCAGTATAAACAGGGACAAGGTCTCCTACAATGAGCAGTTCTTC
CDR3aa: CASINRDKVSYNEQFF

v_gene: TRBV11-2
d_gene: .
abundance: .
j_gene: TRBJ2-1
CDR3nt: TGTGCCAGCAGCTTAGTCAGGGGCTCCTACAATGAGCAGTTCTTC
CDR3aa: CASSLVRGSYNEQFF

v_gene: TRBV7-2
d_gene: TRBD2
abundance: .
j_gene: TRBJ2-3
CDR3nt: TGTGCCAGCAGCTTGGTTGGCGGGGGAAACACAGATACGCAGTATTTT
CDR3aa: CASSLVGGGNTDTQYF

v_gene: TRBV7-3
d_gene: .
abundance: .
j_gene: TRBJ1-1
CDR3nt: TGTGCCAGCAGCTTATCGGTGAGGGAGGATGCTTTCTTT
CDR3aa: CASSLSVREDAFF

v_gene: TRBV27
d_gene: .
abundance: .
j_gene: TRBJ1-2
CDR3nt: TGTGCCAGCAGTTTAAACGGGGGGCTTTATGGCTACACCTTC
CDR3aa: CASSLNGGLYGYTF

v_gene: TRBV5-4
d_gene: TRBD1
abundance: .
j_gene: TRBJ1-6
CDR3nt: TGTGCCAGCAGCCCCGGACAGGGAGATTCACCCCTCCACTTT
CDR3aa: CASSPGQGDSPLHF

v_gene: TRBV5-1
d_gene: .
abundance: .
j_gene: TRBJ2-3
CDR3nt: TGCGCCAGCAGCTTGGCCGGGGACACAGATACGCAGTATTTT
CDR3aa: CASSLAGDTDTQYF

v_gene: TRBV5-1
d_gene: TRBD2
abundance: once
j_gene: TRBJ2-1
CDR3nt: TGCGCCAGCAGCTTGGGCCGACCGGGACTAGCGGGAGGGGGGCAGTTCTTC
CDR3aa: CASSLGRPGLAGGGQFF

v_gene: TRBV2
d_gene: .
abundance: .
j_gene: TRBJ1-6
CDR3nt: TGTGCCAGCAAACAGAGCTATAATTCACCCCTCCACTTT
CDR3aa: CASKQSYNSPLHF

v_gene: TRBV28
d_gene: TRBD1
abundance: .
j_gene: TRBJ1-2
CDR3nt: TGTGCCAGCAGTCAAGGGACAGGGACTCAAGGAGGCTACACCTTC
CDR3aa: CASSQGTGTQGGYTF

v_gene: TRBV27
d_gene: .
abundance: .
j_gene: TRBJ2-3
CDR3nt: TGTGCCAGCAGTTTAGGGGGCGCGAACACAGATACGCAGTATTTT
CDR3aa: CASSLGGANTDTQYF

v_gene: TRBV12-5
d_gene: .
abundance: .
j_gene: TRBJ1-2
CDR3nt: TGTGCTAGTGGTTTGGCGAAACCCGGACACCTTTATGGCTACACCTTC
CDR3aa: CASGLAKPGHLYGYTF

v_gene: TRBV11-3
d_gene: TRBD1
abundance: .
j_gene: TRBJ1-5
CDR3nt: TGTGCCAGCAGCTGGGACAGGGTGGGGCCCCAGCATTTT
CDR3aa: CASSWDRVGPQHF

v_gene: TRBV6-1
d_gene: TRBD2
abundance: .
j_gene: TRBJ2-7
CDR3nt: TGTGCCAGCAGTGAATGGGCTAGCGGGGGGTACGAGCAGTACTTC
CDR3aa: CASSEWASGGYEQYF

v_gene: TRBV27
d_gene: TRBD2
abundance: .
j_gene: TRBJ2-7
CDR3nt: TGTGCCAGCAGTGCAACTAGCGGGGGATTCTACGAGCAGTACTTC
CDR3aa: CASSATSGGFYEQYF

v_gene: TRBV4-2
d_gene: TRBD1
abundance: .
j_gene: TRBJ1-1
CDR3nt: TGTGCCAGCAGCCCCCGGGACAGGGTAACTTTCTTT
CDR3aa: CASSPRDRVTFF

v_gene: TRBV6-1
d_gene: .
abundance: .
j_gene: TRBJ2-2
CDR3nt: TGTGCCAGCAGTGACATAGTCGGGACCGGGGAGCTGTTTTTT
CDR3aa: CASSDIVGTGELFF

v_gene: TRBV29-1
d_gene: .
abundance: .
j_gene: TRBJ2-7
CDR3nt: TGCAGCGTTGCCCCGACAAGATTTAGGCCCGAGCAGTACTTC
CDR3aa: CSVAPTRFRPEQYF

v_gene: TRBV6-5
d_gene: .
abundance: .
j_gene: TRBJ1-2
CDR3nt: TGTGCCAGCAGGCCGACAGAGAACTATGGCTACACCTTC
CDR3aa: CASRPTENYGYTF

v_gene: TRBV2
d_gene: TRBD2
abundance: .
j_gene: TRBJ2-7
CDR3nt: TGTGCCAGCAAGCGGGGGGCCAACGAGCAGTACTTC
CDR3aa: CASKRGANEQYF

v_gene: TRBV9
d_gene: .
abundance: .
j_gene: TRBJ1-2
CDR3nt: TGTGCCAGCAGCGCCTTCACAGGGATTGGCTACACCTTC
CDR3aa: CASSAFTGIGYTF

v_gene: TRBV5-5
d_gene: .
abundance: .
j_gene: TRBJ1-1
CDR3nt: TGTGCCAGCAGCTTGTTCGCCGGGAACACTGAAGCTTTCTTT
CDR3aa: CASSLFAGNTEAFF

v_gene: TRBV9
d_gene: .
abundance: .
j_gene: TRBJ1-1
CDR3nt: TGTGCCAGCAGCGTAGTGGAATTTTGGAGCACTGAAGCTTTCTTT
CDR3aa: CASSVVEFWSTEAFF

v_gene: TRBV29-1
d_gene: .
abundance: .
j_gene: TRBJ2-3
CDR3nt: TGCAGCGTCCGAATCGGACATTCCACAGATACGCAGTATTTT
CDR3aa: CSVRIGHSTDTQYF

v_gene: TRBV2
d_gene: TRBD1
abundance: .
j_gene: TRBJ1-2
CDR3nt: TGTGCCAGGCAGGGACAGGGTAATGGCTACACCTTC
CDR3aa: CARQGQGNGYTF

v_gene: TRBV18
d_gene: .
abundance: .
j_gene: TRBJ2-1
CDR3nt: TGTGCCAGCTCTTTGGGAGCCCACAATGAGCAGTTCTTC
CDR3aa: CASSLGAHNEQFF

v_gene: TRBV28
d_gene: .
abundance: .
j_gene: TRBJ2-1
CDR3nt: TGTGCCAGCAGTTTAGCGTATGAGCAGTTCTTC
CDR3aa: CASSLAYEQFF

v_gene: TRBV7-9
d_gene: .
abundance: .
j_gene: TRBJ2-7
CDR3nt: TGTGCCAGCAGCCGACAGGCGGCCTACGAGCAGTACTTC
CDR3aa: CASSRQAAYEQYF

v_gene: TRBV10-3
d_gene: TRBD1
abundance: .
j_gene: TRBJ1-2
CDR3nt: TGTGCCATCAGTGAGTCGTGGGGAATCACAGGGGATGGCTACACCTTC
CDR3aa: CAISESWGITGDGYTF

v_gene: TRBV2
d_gene: TRBD2
abundance: .
j_gene: TRBJ2-3
CDR3nt: TGTGCCAGCAGTGTCGCGGGAGTGGGAGATACGCAGTATTTT
CDR3aa: CASSVAGVGDTQYF

v_gene: TRBV6-5
d_gene: TRBD1
abundance: .
j_gene: TRBJ2-3
CDR3nt: TGTGCCAGCAGTTACAGGGGGCCGCGCACAGATACGCAGTATTTT
CDR3aa: CASSYRGPRTDTQYF

v_gene: TRBV7-3
d_gene: .
abundance: .
j_gene: TRBJ2-5
CDR3nt: TGTGCCAGCAGCTTACAAGGAGCTCAAGAGACCCAGTACTTC
CDR3aa: CASSLQGAQETQYF

v_gene: TRBV9
d_gene: TRBD2
abundance: once
j_gene: TRBJ2-7
CDR3nt: TGTGCCAGCATCTTAGTAGGGAATAGCGGGAGCTACGAGCAGTACTTC
CDR3aa: CASILVGNSGSYEQYF

v_gene: TRBV9
d_gene: TRBD1
abundance: .
j_gene: TRBJ1-2
CDR3nt: TGTGCCAGCAGCGTAGGGACAGGGTTAAATGGCTACACCTTC
CDR3aa: CASSVGTGLNGYTF

v_gene: TRBV4-1
d_gene: TRBD1
abundance: .
j_gene: TRBJ1-2
CDR3nt: TGCGCCAGCAGCCAAGATCTCCGACAGGGTCATGGCTACACCTTC
CDR3aa: CASSQDLRQGHGYTF

v_gene: TRBV6-5
d_gene: TRBD1
abundance: .
j_gene: TRBJ1-5
CDR3nt: TGTGCCAGCCGCTTAGACAGGGGGCATTTAGGGCCCCAGCATTTT
CDR3aa: CASRLDRGHLGPQHF

v_gene: TRBV21-1
d_gene: .
abundance: .
j_gene: TRBJ2-7
CDR3nt: TGTGCCAGCAGCAAAGGGGGGGGACAGGCCTACGAGCAGTACTTC
CDR3aa: CASSKGGGQAYEQYF

v_gene: TRBV7-2
d_gene: TRBD2
abundance: .
j_gene: TRBJ2-1
CDR3nt: TGTGCCAGCAGCTCAGGACTAGCGGGACGAAGTGAGCAGTTCTTC
CDR3aa: CASSSGLAGRSEQFF

v_gene: TRBV28
d_gene: .
abundance: .
j_gene: TRBJ1-2
CDR3nt: TGTGCCAGCAGTCCTGTCAGACAGGCCTATGGCTACACCTTC
CDR3aa: CASSPVRQAYGYTF

v_gene: TRBV2
d_gene: .
abundance: .
j_gene: TRBJ2-2
CDR3nt: TGTGCCAGCAGGGCAGGAGGGGGCGGCACCGGGGAGCTGTTTTTT
CDR3aa: CASRAGGGGTGELFF

v_gene: TRBV7-9
d_gene: TRBD2
abundance: .
j_gene: TRBJ2-7
CDR3nt: TGTGCCAGCAGTTTAGCGGGAGGTCGAAGCTCCTACGAGCAGTACTTC
CDR3aa: CASSLAGGRSSYEQYF

v_gene: TRBV12-2
d_gene: .
abundance: once
j_gene: TRBJ2-5
CDR3nt: TGTGCAAGTCGCTTAGTTCCCCGGTGTGAGGGAATGACTCAAGAGACCCAGTACTTC
CDR3aa: CASRLVPRCEGMTQETQYF

v_gene: TRBV13
d_gene: TRBD2
abundance: .
j_gene: TRBJ2-7
CDR3nt: TGTGCCAGCAGCCTCCGGCCGGGACTAGCGGGAGGGAAAACCTACGAGCAGTACTTC
CDR3aa: CASSLRPGLAGGKTYEQYF

v_gene: TRBV29-1
d_gene: .
abundance: .
j_gene: TRBJ2-1
CDR3nt: TGCAGCGTTGAACCCCCACCTGGGACTGTCGGCAGCTCCTACAATGAGCAGTTCTTC
CDR3aa: CSVEPPPGTVGSSYNEQFF

v_gene: TRBV25-1
d_gene: TRBD1
abundance: .
j_gene: TRBJ1-2
CDR3nt: TGTGCCAGCAGTCTACAGGGGTATGGCTACACCTTC
CDR3aa: CASSLQGYGYTF

v_gene: TRBV5-6
d_gene: .
abundance: once
j_gene: TRBJ1-3
CDR3nt: TGTGCCAGCAGCTTGACTTTGCAAAACACCATATATTTT
CDR3aa: CASSLTLQNTIYF

v_gene: TRBV5-1
d_gene: TRBD2
abundance: .
j_gene: TRBJ2-2
CDR3nt: TGCGCCAGCAGCTCGACTAGCGGGAGTGTAACCGGGGAGCTGTTTTTT
CDR3aa: CASSSTSGSVTGELFF